The clone carrying this T cell receptor (beta chain) was picked up a small number of times. Antigen specificity is unknown. The data stem from a study of graft-versus-host responses after intestinal transplantation. Overall study: Multivisceral, liver-intestinal, or isolated intestinal transplants were received by the recipients. All recipients were given anti-thymocyte globulin induction, and tacrolimus and steroids were then administered for 2 to 4 years.

Trimming pared 4 bases from V and 3 bases from J, leaving 10 bases between. Germline assignment: CDR1 SGHDT and CDR2 YYEEEE. The CDR3 is made up of 13 amino acids. The protocol was immunoSEQ multiplex PCR, while the TCRdb copy is restricted to in-frame clones and leaves out a portion. The sample contains more than 95,000 clones, 90% of which appear only once. Study-level findings and limits: Peak levels of circulating GvH clones tracked with early post-transplant HvG declines. Among recipient marrow samples, GvH clones were found; some appeared first in ileum or blood.

The chain recombines TRBV5-6 with TRBJ1-2, with D unclear. This sequence was found in a human donor who received an intestinal transplant. The sequenced sample was unstimulated CD4+ T cells sorted from spleen or lymph node cells, obtained before intestinal transplant. The CDR3 DNA reads as TGTGCCAGCAGCGCCACCGGGGACTATGGCTACACCTTC. Encoded protein: CASSATGDYGYTF.